These 27 T cell receptor beta chains came from one sample sequenced in a study of T cells in Graves' hyperthyroidism and ophthalmopathy. TCR beta CDR3 sequences were amplified from RNA transcripts. TCR CDR3 underwent first-round RT-PCR with the HTBI primer set. TCRdb re-called the multiplex PCR reads with MiXCR, one entry per CDR3 protein. This sample carries 250,000 to 300,000 distinct CDR3 sequences, roughly 15% of them seen once, and the ten largest clones take 7.9%. Sequences were obtained from blood. The source of these receptors is a woman between 40 and 55 years old with Graves' hyperthyroidism.

This clonotype was seen ten or more times. As DNA, the CDR3 is TGTGCCATCAGTGAGTCGGAGGGCAGGGGATCCGACTATGGCTACACCTTC. Its translation is CAISESEGRGSDYGYTF. The chain combines TRBV10-3 with TRBJ1-2; maybe TRBD1 (6 bases). Looked up from germline, CDR1 is ENHRY and CDR2 is SYGVKD. The CDR3 length is 17 residues. V was pared by 0 bases and J by 3 bases, with 17 bases between.

This clonotype was counted many times. The rearrangement joins TRBV5-8 to TRBJ2-3; D is perhaps TRBD1 (5 bases). The CDR3 sequence is 16 residues long. Deletions cut 4 bases from V and 0 bases from J, with 15 bases between. The germline V gene has CDR1 SGHTS and CDR2 YDEGEE. The CDR3 protein is CASSVRTPYSTDTQYF. In DNA form, the CDR3 reads TGTGCCAGCAGCGTAAGGACACCCTATAGCACAGATACGCAGTATTTT.

The chain combines TRBV4-1 with TRBJ1-3; D call uncertain. Trimming took 1 base from V and 0 from J, leaving 13 bases between them. The V gene's germline CDR1 is MGHRA and CDR2 YSYEKL. There are 17 residues in the CDR3. The DNA of the CDR3 is TGCGCCAGCAGCCAAGGTTGGGCAGAAGACTCTGGAAACACCATATATTTT. Protein: CASSQGWAEDSGNTIYF.

This clonotype occurred a few times. This chain joins TRBV19 and TRBJ2-3, with D perhaps TRBD1 (5 bases). CDR1 and CDR2 (germline): LNHDA, SQIVND (reference sequence). The length of the CDR3 is 13 residues. V gave up 1 base and J gave up 4 bases, with 6 bases separating them. Here the CDR3 reads CASSIGGADTQYF. The CDR3 DNA is TGTGCCAGTAGTATAGGGGGCGCAGATACGCAGTATTTT.

This clonotype was found many times. The chain is built from TRBV27 and TRBJ1-1; 11 bases fit TRBD1. Looked up from germline, CDR1 is MNHEY and CDR2 is SMNVEV (reference sequence). The CDR3 spans 16 residues. V lost 3 bases, J lost 7 bases, and 10 bases stayed unmatched. CDR3 sequence: CASSFAGQGVRFEAFF. DNA of the CDR3: TGTGCCAGCAGTTTCGCGGGACAGGGGGTTCGGTTTGAAGCTTTCTTT.

This clonotype has ten or more counts. The J gene is TRBJ1-1, the V gene TRBV20-1; TRBD1 is a possible D gene (5 bases). The CDR3 extends over 13 amino acids. Trimming pared 3 bases from V and 4 bases from J, leaving 12 bases between. Germline V gives CDR1 DFQATT, CDR2 SNEGSKA (reference sequence). The CDR3 region has the DNA TGCAGTGCTAGCGGGACCGTGACCACTGAAGCTTTCTTT. Translation gives CSASGTVTTEAFF.

This clonotype was seen many times. The J gene is TRBJ2-5, the V gene TRBV28, with a weak D call TRBD1 (6 bases). V was pared by 2 bases and J by 5 bases, with 15 bases between. CDR1 is MDHEN and CDR2 is SYDVKM in the germline V gene. This CDR3 has 15 amino acids. CDR3 region: CASSLLSTGWETQYF. The CDR3 nucleotides are TGTGCCAGCAGTTTACTGTCGACAGGCTGGGAGACCCAGTACTTC.

The chain links TRBV20-1 to TRBJ2-5; D may correspond to TRBD1 or TRBD2 (5 bases each). V lost 2 bases and J 4 bases, leaving 11 bases between the germline ends. CDR1 is DFQATT, CDR2 SNEGSKA, per germline (reference sequence). The CDR3 has 13 residues. The DNA of the CDR3 is TGCAGTGCTAGAATTGACGGGGCAGAGACCCAGTACTTC. The encoded protein is CSARIDGAETQYF.

In nucleotides, the CDR3 is TGTGCCAGCAGTCAGGGACCGTCTAGCAATCAGCCCCAGCATTTT. Residues: CASSQGPSSNQPQHF. V usage is TRBV13 and J usage is TRBJ1-5; D is perhaps TRBD1 (5 bases). This CDR3 region has 15 residues. The germline CDR1 and CDR2 sequences are PRHDT and FYEKMQ (reference sequence). V lost 6 bases to trimming and J lost 0 bases, with 12 bases between them.

This clonotype was observed a few times. CDR3 sequence: CAISEGQYEQYF. The CDR3 DNA follows: TGTGCCATCAGCGAGGGACAATACGAGCAGTACTTC. The rearrangement links TRBV10-3 to TRBJ2-7; perhaps TRBD1 as D (6 bases). Germline CDR1 and CDR2: ENHRY and SYGVKD. Trimming took off 6 bases at V and 4 bases at J, with 10 bases between the two ends. The CDR3 runs 12 residues.

This clonotype was seen many times. The J gene is TRBJ2-5, the V gene TRBV2, with 8 bases identical to TRBD2. This CDR3 spans 12 amino acids. V shed 7 bases, J shed 4 bases, and the junction held 2 bases outside the gene matches. Germline CDR1 SNHLY, CDR2 FYNNEI. CDR3 protein: CASKRERETQYF. The DNA for the CDR3 is TGTGCCAGCAAGCGGGAGCGAGAGACCCAGTACTTC. Variable domain in full (rest from reference TRBV2 and TRBJ2-5): EPEVTQTPSHQVTQMGQEVILRCVPISNHLYFYWYRQILGQKVEFLVSFYNNEISEKSEIFDDQFSVERPDGSNFTLKIRSTKLEDSAMYFCASKRERETQYFGPGTRLLVL.

The sample holds many counts of this clonotype. The rearrangement joins TRBV2 to TRBJ2-3; D is undetermined. V was pared by 0 bases and J by 2 bases, with 9 bases between. Germline CDR1 and CDR2: SNHLY and FYNNEI. The CDR3 covers 15 residues. CDR3 sequence reads: CASSEAPGDTDTQYF. In DNA, the CDR3 is TGTGCCAGCAGTGAAGCGCCTGGTGACACAGATACGCAGTATTTT.

The rearrangement links TRBV20-1 to TRBJ1-3; no clear D. The CDR3 consists of 10 residues. Germline V gene sequence: CDR1 DFQATT, CDR2 SNEGSKA (reference sequence). Trimming removed 5 bases at V and 7 bases at J, with 6 bases between. CDR3 bases: TGCAGTGCTCTCGGGAACACCATATATTTT. Translated: CSALGNTIYF.

This clonotype has ten or more counts. This chain uses TRBV2 with TRBJ1-4; D is unclear. In germline, CDR1 is SNHLY, CDR2 FYNNEI. The CDR3 is made up of 15 amino acids. V gave up 8 bases and J gave up 0 bases, with 13 bases separating them. The CDR3 bases are TGTGCCAGCCAAAATCCAGCAGCAACTAATGAAAAACTGTTTTTT. Its translation is CASQNPAATNEKLFF. The full variable domain, in which reference TRBV2 and TRBJ1-4 provide the parts outside the CDR3, is EPEVTQTPSHQVTQMGQEVILRCVPISNHLYFYWYRQILGQKVEFLVSFYNNEISEKSEIFDDQFSVERPDGSNFTLKIRSTKLEDSAMYFCASQNPAATNEKLFFGSGTQLSVL.

V gene TRBV28 combines with J gene TRBJ2-1; 12 positions agree with TRBD2. This CDR3 contains 17 residues. With V trimmed by 5 bases and J by 9 bases, 14 bases remained unmatched. From germline, CDR1 is MDHEN and CDR2 SYDVKM. The CDR3 sequence is CASSLHRTSGKRSEQFF. Written as DNA, the CDR3 is TGTGCCAGCAGTCTACACCGGACTAGCGGGAAAAGGAGTGAGCAGTTCTTC. Combining the CDR3 with reference TRBV28 and TRBJ2-1 gives the whole variable domain DVKVTQSSRYLVKRTGEKVFLECVQDMDHENMFWYRQDPGLGLRLIYFSYDVKMKEKGDIPEGYSVSREKKERFSLILESASTNQTSMYLCASSLHRTSGKRSEQFFGPGTRLTVL.

This clonotype was detected many times. This chain joins TRBV7-2 and TRBJ2-7, with 8 bases fitting TRBD2. CDR3 length: 15 amino acids. From germline, CDR1 is SGHTA and CDR2 FQGNSA. V lost 5 bases and J lost 1; bases outside the gene matches: 7. The CDR3, as DNA: TGTGCCAGCAGCCCGACTAGCGTCGGGTCCTACGAGCAGTACTTC. Its protein is CASSPTSVGSYEQYF.

This clonotype was picked up many times. V gene TRBV10-1 combines with J gene TRBJ1-3; D possibly corresponds to TRBD1 (5 bases). Trimming stripped 6 bases from V and 2 bases from J, with 11 bases between. Germline V gene lookup returns CDR1 WNHNN and CDR2 SYGVQD (reference sequence). This CDR3 comprises 14 residues. The CDR3 loop is CASSSGGAGNTIYF. In DNA form, the CDR3 reads TGCGCCAGCAGCAGCGGAGGGGCTGGAAACACCATATATTTT.

V usage is TRBV7-9 and J usage is TRBJ2-1, with unresolved D. Germline V gene sequence: CDR1 SEHNR, CDR2 FQNEAQ (reference sequence). V was shortened by 5 bases and J by 2 bases, with 7 bases between the two germline ends. The CDR3 length is 13 residues. This CDR3 reads CASSPSAYNEQFF. The CDR3 nucleotides read TGTGCCAGCAGCCCGAGTGCCTACAATGAGCAGTTCTTC.

This chain uses TRBV5-8 with TRBJ1-4; 9 bases are shared with TRBD1. The CDR3 has 15 amino acids. Germline assignment: CDR1 SGHTS and CDR2 YDEGEE. Trimming removed 4 bases from V and 3 bases from J; junction bases left unmatched: 4. The CDR3 loop reads CASSARDRANEKLFF. The CDR3 DNA follows: TGTGCCAGCAGCGCCCGGGACAGGGCTAATGAAAAACTGTTTTTT.

Many counts were recorded for this clonotype. V is TRBV2 and J is TRBJ1-4; D call uncertain. Germline V gene data show CDR1 as SNHLY and CDR2 as FYNNEI. V shed 0 bases and J shed 10 bases, with 15 bases lying between them. The CDR3 covers 15 residues. CDR3 loop: CASSEALAGDGKLFF. The CDR3 DNA reads TGTGCCAGCAGTGAAGCGCTCGCAGGCGATGGAAAACTGTTTTTT.

The table lists this clonotype with a count of one. The chain recombines TRBV10-3 with TRBJ2-2; TRBD1 matches at 7 bases. V gave up 8 bases and J gave up 5 bases; unmatched junction bases: 8. Looked up from germline, CDR1 is ENHRY and CDR2 is SYGVKD. CDR3 size: 14 residues. CDR3: CAIDTGDITGELFF. The CDR3 nucleotides are TGTGCCATCGACACAGGGGACATAACCGGGGAGCTGTTTTTT.

This clonotype came up many times. This sequence joins TRBV5-4 and TRBJ2-1, with no clear D. Germline V gives CDR1 SGHNT, CDR2 YYREEE (reference sequence). Trimming took off 6 bases at V and 0 bases at J, with 13 bases between the two ends. This CDR3 comprises 15 residues. The CDR3 DNA reads TGTGCCAGCACCGGGTCCGGTAGCTCCTACAATGAGCAGTTCTTC. Amino acid sequence: CASTGSGSSYNEQFF.

This clonotype was counted ten times or more. V usage is TRBV20-1 and J usage is TRBJ2-7; 10 bases agree with TRBD2. The length of the CDR3 is 16 residues. Germline CDR1 and CDR2: DFQATT and SNEGSKA (reference sequence). V lost 5 bases to trimming and J lost 0 bases; unmatched junction nucleotides: 10. The CDR3: CSALSGRALRSYEQYF. CDR3 nucleotides: TGCAGTGCTTTAAGCGGGAGGGCCCTACGCTCCTACGAGCAGTACTTC.

This clonotype occurred a few times. The V call is TRBV10-2, the J call TRBJ2-5, with D perhaps TRBD1 (6 bases). V was cut by 8 bases and J by 5 bases, with 12 bases left in between. The CDR3 has 12 amino acids. Per germline, CDR1 WSHSY and CDR2 SAAADI. In nucleotides, the CDR3 is TGCGCCAGCGGGGCACAGGGCGAGACCCAGTACTTC. Translating it yields CASGAQGETQYF.

This clonotype appeared many times. The J gene is TRBJ1-1, the V gene TRBV6-1; 9 positions match TRBD1. The CDR3 sequence is 14 residues long. CDR1 MNHNS and CDR2 SASEGT come from the germline V gene. With V trimmed by 6 bases and J by 4 bases, 6 bases remained unmatched. This CDR3 reads CASSPMTGGTEAFF. The CDR3 DNA sequence: TGTGCCAGCAGCCCCATGACAGGGGGCACTGAAGCTTTCTTT.

This clonotype was recorded a few times. V usage is TRBV5-1 and J usage is TRBJ2-2; D might be TRBD2 (6 bases). The germline CDR1 and CDR2 sequences are SGHRS and YFSETQ. The CDR3 is made up of 14 amino acids. V lost 1 base and J 7 bases, leaving 11 bases between the germline ends. The CDR3 sequence: CASSLTLANGELFF. The CDR3 bases are TGCGCCAGCAGCTTGACACTAGCTAACGGGGAGCTGTTTTTT. Variable domain in full (rest from reference TRBV5-1 and TRBJ2-2): KAGVTQTPRYLIKTRGQQVTLSCSPISGHRSVSWYQQTPGQGLQFLFEYFSETQRNKGNFPGRFSGRQFSNSRSEMNVSTLELGDSALYLCASSLTLANGELFFGEGSRLTVL.

The rearrangement uses TRBV2 and TRBJ1-6; no clear D gene. Germline V gives CDR1 SNHLY, CDR2 FYNNEI. V was trimmed by 5 bases and J by 9 bases, leaving 14 bases between them. The CDR3 is made up of 14 amino acids. CDR3 in DNA: TGTGCCAGCAGTTCGAGGGCAGAACTTTCACCCCTCCACTTT. Translated: CASSSRAELSPLHF. The full variable domain, completed using reference TRBV2 and TRBJ1-6, is EPEVTQTPSHQVTQMGQEVILRCVPISNHLYFYWYRQILGQKVEFLVSFYNNEISEKSEIFDDQFSVERPDGSNFTLKIRSTKLEDSAMYFCASSSRAELSPLHFGNGTRLTVT.